This section outlines one T cell receptor beta chain sequence together with its context. No antigen is known for it. Constant-segment primers and 5'RACE yielded cDNA libraries for TCR alpha and TCR beta, each carrying sample barcodes and UMIs. TCRdb processed the 5' RACE reads anew with MiXCR; each CDR3 protein has one entry. The sample contains fewer than 70,000 distinct CDR3 sequences, more than 8% of which appear only once. CDR3 length: 12 residues. Trimming took off 2 bases at V and 4 bases at J, with 3 bases between the two ends. CDR1 and CDR2 (germline): KGHSH, LQKENI. The sample belongs to a study of T-cell memory formation after mild COVID-19. Turning to the study itself: In these data, TCR clusters were largely donor specific.

Study observations and caveats: In second-wave clones peaking day 37, SARS-CoV-2 specificity remained unconfirmed. CD4+ contracting clones were found mainly in CM and EM, and CD8+ ones in EMRA.

The chain has TRBV18 and TRBJ2-1; D unclear. The TCR sequence derives from a man younger than 30 who had mild COVID-19 (a few samples of this study predate the infection). Cell type and time point are not known. Material: PBMCs or a T cell subset sorted from them (not recorded which). The CDR3: CASSPNYNEQFF. The CDR3, as DNA: TGTGCCAGCTCACCAAATTACAATGAGCAGTTCTTC. Full variable domain (outside the CDR3, taken from reference TRBV18 and TRBJ2-1): NAGVMQNPRHLVRRRGQEARLRCSPMKGHSHVYWYRQLPEEGLKFMVYLQKENIIDESGMPKERFSAEFPKEGPSILRIQQVVRGDSAAYFCASSPNYNEQFFGPGTRLTVL.